The 16 T cell receptor beta chains reported below all come from one sample, sequenced in a study of blood T cell repertoires in COVID-19. Some clones are missing from TCRdb's copy, which holds only in-frame ones; the method was immunoSEQ multiplex PCR. The data contain around 280,000 clones, around 88% of them seen just once; the ten biggest clones take up approximately 2%. Sequencing input: peripheral blood. The receptors here all came from a woman in her 30s who had recovered from COVID-19.

The rearrangement links TRBV3-1 (or the pseudogene TRBV3-2) to TRBJ2-1; D uncertain. V was trimmed by 1 base and J by 7 bases, leaving 11 bases between them. The CDR3 totals 14 residues. Germline V CDR1 and CDR2: LGHDT, YNNKEL (reference sequence). CDR3 DNA sequence: TGTGCCAGCAGCCAAGGCAGATTACAGAATGAGCAGTTCTTC. Protein: CASSQGRLQNEQFF.

The chain couples TRBV2 to TRBJ2-5; D remains ambiguous. Per the germline V gene, CDR1 is SNHLY and CDR2 is FYNNEI. V lost 7 bases and J 5 bases, leaving 5 bases between the germline ends. This CDR3 has 10 residues. Here the CDR3 DNA reads TGTGCCAGCAAACAGGAGACCCAGTACTTC. Translated, it gives CASKQETQYF.

The J gene is TRBJ1-4, the V gene TRBV7-2, with D uncertain. Germline lookup yields CDR1 SGHTA and CDR2 FQGNSA. V lost 3 bases and J lost 0, with 5 bases in between. This CDR3 is built from 14 residues. The CDR3 spells CASSFYATNEKLFF. CDR3 coding DNA: TGTGCCAGCAGCTTTTATGCAACTAATGAAAAACTGTTTTTT.

The rearrangement joins TRBV18 to TRBJ1-6; D may be TRBD1 (6 bases). The CDR3 covers 16 residues. V lost 6 bases and J 5 bases, leaving 17 bases between the germline ends. CDR1 and CDR2 (germline): KGHSH, LQKENI. In DNA form, the CDR3 reads TGTGCCAGCTCCCCGGAACAGGGTCTGAATAATTCACCCCTCCACTTT. As protein: CASSPEQGLNNSPLHF.

This chain connects TRBV10-3 to TRBJ1-5; 8 bases line up with TRBD1. The CDR3 consists of 14 residues. Germline trimming cut 6 bases from V and 5 bases from J; bases unmatched to any gene: 6. The germline gives CDR1 ENHRY, CDR2 SYGVKD. CDR3 loop: CAISLDRGDQPQHF. The CDR3 nucleotides are TGTGCCATCAGCCTCGACAGGGGAGATCAGCCCCAGCATTTT.

This chain joins TRBV6-1 and TRBJ2-5, with 15 bases lining up with TRBD2. The trim removed 3 bases at V and 6 bases at J, leaving 2 bases unmatched. Germline lookup yields CDR1 MNHNS and CDR2 SASEGT. CDR3 size: 15 residues. In nucleotides, the CDR3 is TGTGCCAGCAGTGATGGACTAGCGGGGGGGAAGACCCAGTACTTC. Residues: CASSDGLAGGKTQYF.

V and J are TRBV5-1 and TRBJ2-7, with TRBD1 matching over 11 bases. Losses at the gene ends were 4 bases for V and 3 bases for J; bases not matched to a gene: 6. From germline, CDR1 is SGHRS and CDR2 YFSETQ. This CDR3 contains 15 residues. The CDR3 DNA reads TGCGCCAGCAGCGACGGGACAGGGGGTGTCTACGAGCAGTACTTC. Translation gives CASSDGTGGVYEQYF.

This clone appeared a single time. The V call is TRBV4-2, the J call TRBJ2-7; no firm D call. Per germline, CDR1 LGHNA and CDR2 YNFKEQ. With 0 bases removed from V and 5 bases from J, the gap between germline ends came to 5 bases. The CDR3 totals 12 residues. In nucleotides, the CDR3 is TGTGCCAGCAGCCAAGATCGGGACGAGCAGTACTTC. It translates to CASSQDRDEQYF.

The V gene is TRBV6-5, the J gene TRBJ1-2, with D possibly matching TRBD1 (6 bases). Trimming took off 6 bases at V and 5 bases at J, with 13 bases between the two ends. CDR1 and CDR2 (germline): MNHEY, SVGAGI. This CDR3 is built from 13 residues. The CDR3 sequence is CASRDSGNYGYTF. The CDR3 DNA reads as TGTGCCAGCAGGGACAGCGGAAATTATGGCTACACCTTC.

The chain is built from TRBV2 and TRBJ2-4; 14 nucleotides agree with TRBD2. V shed 5 bases and J 0 bases; nucleotides not matched to a gene: 15. The germline gives CDR1 SNHLY, CDR2 FYNNEI. The CDR3 is 21 residues long. The CDR3 loop is CASSPPPGSGLAGGAKNIQYF. The CDR3 DNA sequence: TGTGCCAGCAGTCCCCCCCCGGGGTCCGGACTAGCGGGAGGAGCCAAAAACATTCAGTACTTC. Full variable domain (rest looked up from reference TRBV2 and TRBJ2-4): EPEVTQTPSHQVTQMGQEVILRCVPISNHLYFYWYRQILGQKVEFLVSFYNNEISEKSEIFDDQFSVERPDGSNFTLKIRSTKLEDSAMYFCASSPPPGSGLAGGAKNIQYFGAGTRLSVL.

The rearrangement joins TRBV2 to TRBJ2-5; D perhaps matches TRBD1 (6 bases). Trimming pared 6 bases from V and 5 bases from J, leaving 13 bases between. This CDR3 is 13 amino acids long. Germline V gene data show CDR1 as SNHLY and CDR2 as FYNNEI. CDR3 loop: CASRAGTKETQYF. Written as DNA, the CDR3 is TGTGCCAGCAGGGCCGGGACAAAGGAGACCCAGTACTTC.

V and J are TRBV3-1 (or the pseudogene TRBV3-2) and TRBJ1-3, with D unresolved. CDR3 length: 16 amino acids. The V gene's germline CDR1 is LGHDT and CDR2 YNNKEL (reference sequence). Trimming removed 0 bases at V and 0 bases at J, with 9 bases between. The CDR3 bases are TGTGCCAGCAGCCAAGAGAGGATAAGCTCTGGAAACACCATATATTTT. Translating it yields CASSQERISSGNTIYF.

This sequence joins TRBV23-1 and TRBJ1-5; no clear D. TRBV23-1 falls under the ORF class, with uncertain function. Between the trimmed V and J ends, which lost 0 bases and 0 bases, there was a span of 15 bases. This CDR3 contains 18 residues. The CDR3 sequence is CASSQSQVERGSNQPQHF. CDR3 in DNA: TGCGCCAGCAGTCAATCTCAGGTAGAACGGGGTAGCAATCAGCCCCAGCATTTT.

The V call is TRBV14, the J call TRBJ2-1; TRBD1 matches 10 bases. CDR3 length: 16 residues. The germline V gene has CDR1 SGHDN and CDR2 FVKESK. V lost 4 bases, J lost 8 bases, and 11 bases stayed unmatched. As DNA, the CDR3 is TGTGCCAGCAGCCTTCCCGGGACAGGGGTTTTCCATGAGCAGTTCTTC. Translating gives CASSLPGTGVFHEQFF.

This rearrangement joins TRBV2 to TRBJ1-1; D is perhaps TRBD1 (6 bases). The CDR3 length is 15 residues. V was clipped by 6 bases and J by 2 bases, with 16 bases between them. Germline assignment: CDR1 SNHLY and CDR2 FYNNEI. In nucleotides, the CDR3 is TGTGCCAGCAGGATGGGGGTAGGGGGAAACACTGAAGCTTTCTTT. Amino acid sequence: CASRMGVGGNTEAFF. Full variable domain (outside the CDR3, taken from reference TRBV2 and TRBJ1-1): EPEVTQTPSHQVTQMGQEVILRCVPISNHLYFYWYRQILGQKVEFLVSFYNNEISEKSEIFDDQFSVERPDGSNFTLKIRSTKLEDSAMYFCASRMGVGGNTEAFFGQGTRLTVV.

The genes are TRBV6-5 and TRBJ1-2; the D gene is possibly TRBD1 (5 bases). The length of the CDR3 is 14 residues. Trimming removed 10 bases at V and 2 bases at J, with 17 bases between. The V gene's germline CDR1 is MNHEY and CDR2 SVGAGI. The CDR3 DNA reads as TGTGCCACATATCCAGGGTACGAGAACTATGGCTACACCTTC. Translating gives CATYPGYENYGYTF.